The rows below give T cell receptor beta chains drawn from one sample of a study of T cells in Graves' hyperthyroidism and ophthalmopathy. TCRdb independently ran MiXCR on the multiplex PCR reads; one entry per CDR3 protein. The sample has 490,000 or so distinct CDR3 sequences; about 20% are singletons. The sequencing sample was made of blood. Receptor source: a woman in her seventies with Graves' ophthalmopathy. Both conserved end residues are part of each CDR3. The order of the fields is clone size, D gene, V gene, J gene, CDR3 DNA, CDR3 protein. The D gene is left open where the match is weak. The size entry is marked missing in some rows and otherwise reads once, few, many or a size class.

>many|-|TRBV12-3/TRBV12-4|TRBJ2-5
TGTGCCAGCACCTTGGGGGTCCAAGAGACCCAGTACTTC
CASTLGVQETQYF
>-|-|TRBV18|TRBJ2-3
TGTGCCAGCTCAGGAGGCGGGACGGCTTCAGATACGCAGTATTTT
CASSGGGTASDTQYF
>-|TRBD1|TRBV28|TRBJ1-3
TGTGCCAGCAGTTCAGGGGGCTTTGGAAACACCATATATTTT
CASSSGGFGNTIYF
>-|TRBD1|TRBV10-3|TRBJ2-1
TGTGCCATCTCCCTCACCGGGACAGGGATCCATGAGCAGTTCTTC
CAISLTGTGIHEQFF
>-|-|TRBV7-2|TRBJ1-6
TGTGCCACCGGTAGCTCCTATAATTCACCCCTCCACTTT
CATGSSYNSPLHF
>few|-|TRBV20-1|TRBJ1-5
TGCAGTGCTCCGCGCCCGGCGGGGAGCAATCAGCCCCAGCATTTT
CSAPRPAGSNQPQHF
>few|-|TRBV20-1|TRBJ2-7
TGCAGTGCTACTACGGGGGATTGGGAGTACGAGCAGTACTTC
CSATTGDWEYEQYF
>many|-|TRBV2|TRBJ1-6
TGTGCCAGCAGTGTCAGCCAGGGACGTTCACCCCTCCACTTT
CASSVSQGRSPLHF
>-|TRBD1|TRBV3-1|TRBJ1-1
TGCGCCAGCAGCCCCGGGACAGGGAGGTCTGAAGCTTTCTTT
CASSPGTGRSEAFF
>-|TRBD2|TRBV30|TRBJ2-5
TGTGCCTGGAAGACTAGCGGGGCCAGCGGGGGGTACTTC
CAWKTSGASGGYF
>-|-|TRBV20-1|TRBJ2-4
TGCAGTGCTAGAGAGCACTGGGGGGACATTCAGTACTTC
CSAREHWGDIQYF
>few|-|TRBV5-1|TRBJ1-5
TGCGCCAGCAGCGTAAACGGTCAGGGTTCTCAGCCCCAGCATTTT
CASSVNGQGSQPQHF
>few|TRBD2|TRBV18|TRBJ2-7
TGTGCCAGCTCGGTGACTAGCGACTACGAGCAGTACTTC
CASSVTSDYEQYF
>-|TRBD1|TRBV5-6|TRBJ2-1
TGTGCCAGCAGCCCGGGGACAGGGACCCCAAGCAATGAGCAGTTCTTC
CASSPGTGTPSNEQFF
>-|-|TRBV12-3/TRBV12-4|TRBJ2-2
TGTGCCAGCACCCTAGGGGCTAAGGGCGGGGAGCTGTTTTTT
CASTLGAKGGELFF
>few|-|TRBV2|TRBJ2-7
TGTGCCAGCACCCGGGGGGCGGGGACCGAGCAGTACTTC
CASTRGAGTEQYF
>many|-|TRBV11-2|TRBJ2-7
TGTGCCAGCACCCATCAGGGCGAGCAGTACTTC
CASTHQGEQYF